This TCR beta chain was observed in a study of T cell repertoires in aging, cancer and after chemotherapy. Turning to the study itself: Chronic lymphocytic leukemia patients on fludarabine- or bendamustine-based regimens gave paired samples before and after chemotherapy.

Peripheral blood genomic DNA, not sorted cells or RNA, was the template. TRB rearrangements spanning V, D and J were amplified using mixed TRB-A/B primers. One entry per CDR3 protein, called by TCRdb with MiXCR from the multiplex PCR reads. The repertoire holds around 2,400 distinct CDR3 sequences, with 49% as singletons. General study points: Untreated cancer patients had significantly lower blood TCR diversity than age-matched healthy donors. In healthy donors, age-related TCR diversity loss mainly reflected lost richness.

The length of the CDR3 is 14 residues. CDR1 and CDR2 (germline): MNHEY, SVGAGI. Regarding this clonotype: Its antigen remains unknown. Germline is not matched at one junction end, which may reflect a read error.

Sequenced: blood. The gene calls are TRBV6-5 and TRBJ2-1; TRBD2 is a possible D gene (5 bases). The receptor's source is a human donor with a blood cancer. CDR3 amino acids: CASTSSGYDNQQFF. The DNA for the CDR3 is TGTGCCAGCACTAGCTCTGGGTACGACAATCAGCAGTTCTTC.